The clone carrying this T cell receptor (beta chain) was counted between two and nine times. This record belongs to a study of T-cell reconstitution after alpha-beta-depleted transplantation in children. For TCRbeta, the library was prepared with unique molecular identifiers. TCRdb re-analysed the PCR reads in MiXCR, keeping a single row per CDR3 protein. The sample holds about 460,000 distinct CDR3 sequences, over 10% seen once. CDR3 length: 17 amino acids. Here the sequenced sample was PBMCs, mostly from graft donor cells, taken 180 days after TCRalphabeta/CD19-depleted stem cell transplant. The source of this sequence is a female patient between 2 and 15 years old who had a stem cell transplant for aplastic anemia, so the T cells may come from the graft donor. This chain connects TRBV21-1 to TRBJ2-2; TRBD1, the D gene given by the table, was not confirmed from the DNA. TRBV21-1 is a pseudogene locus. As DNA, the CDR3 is TGTGCCAGCAGCAACCGGGACAACAGCGGGAACACCGGGGAGCTGTTTTTT. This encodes CASSNRDNSGNTGELFF.